This T cell receptor beta chain was recorded in a study of blood T cell repertoires in COVID-19 (dated by TCRdb to about 2020). Some background on the complete study: Samples covering the acute and convalescent phases of COVID-19 were provided by collaborators in the United States, Italy and Spain. The prospective study material was composed of cDNA or gDNA derived from T cells, B-cell-depleted T cells, or PBMCs. The dataset comprised deeply sampled blood TCRbeta repertoires from subjects exposed to, actively infected with, or recovered from COVID-19. The repertoires were released in a freely available public database meant as a resource for research on the immune response to SARS-CoV-2. Samples were obtained from the ongoing ImmuneRACE study (first 160 participants) and from 1,254 subjects provided by 6 global collaborators. Nearly every sample came with metadata listing a de-identified subject ID, COVID-19 status, age in years and sex. Where HLA class I and class II types were available, the types were taken from metadata supplied by the sample provider, not from assay-based typing. General study outcomes and caveats: The quantity of clinical and demographic metadata differed by source and by participant and was supplied without curation.

TCRbeta CDR3 regions were amplified from genomic DNA by means of the immunoSEQ Assay, a bias-controlled multiplex PCR. Turning to the authors' computational methods: Nucleated cell counts per sample were estimated from amplification of reference gene primers within the assay. To quantify the absolute abundance of each unique TCRbeta CDR3 rearrangement, sequence reads were collapsed and filtered. For each sample, productive Simpson clonality was calculated as the square root of Simpson's diversity index over productive rearrangements. TCRdb took over this immuneACCESS table, retaining in-frame rearrangements with V and J assigned. Such tables are incomplete; in checked studies, under half of the missing clones stem from an unresolved V gene, and the remainder is unexplained. The DNA gave D and trimming, while V, J and clone size come from that table. The table for this sample lists approximately 89,000 clones; 87% of them were counted only once. The top ten clones comprise about 5% of the sample.

Taken from cysteine to phenylalanine, the CDR3 has 15 residues. CDR3 DNA is the only sequence kept; it has 45 bases, read in frame from the first base. Sequences MNHEY (CDR1) and SMNVEV (CDR2) are obtained from the germline V gene (reference sequence). V and J are trimmed by 5 bases and 9 bases, and the gene matches miss 7 bases of the junction. A note on this clone: Its antigen remains unidentified. Within one base of it there is no much larger clone, and no base qualities were kept.

Collaborating institutions collected whole blood in K2EDTA tubes following their own protocols. Collaborator samples were shipped for TCRbeta analysis as frozen whole blood, isolated PBMCs, or DNA extracted from either sample type. The chain couples TRBV27 to TRBJ1-6; TRBD1 agrees with 10 junctional bases. Source material: peripheral blood. The source of this sequence is a man aged 65-85 years with acute or convalescent COVID-19. The nucleotide sequence is given as TGTGCCAGCAGTCCCGGGACAGGGGAAAGTTCACCCCTCCACTTT. This sequence encodes CASSPGTGESSPLHF.